The rows below give T cell receptor beta chains drawn from one sample of a study of CD8+CD57+ T cells in acquired aplastic anemia. TCRdb reprocessed the reads with MiXCR, giving one entry per CDR3 protein. Here the sample spans under 350,000 distinct CDR3 sequences, 50% to 65% being singletons. The sample comprised sorted CD4+, CD8+, or CD8+CD57+ T cells (not recorded which) from PBMCs. The origin of the receptors is a human donor with aplastic anemia. CDR3s include the opening cysteine and the closing phenylalanine or tryptophan. A D gene is named only where the DNA matches it firmly. Clone size, where shown, is once, few, many, or a class for clones that have expanded.

length: 12; size: few; D: .; J: TRBJ2-5; V: TRBV14; CDR3: CASIGGQETQYF; DNA: TGTGCCAGCATCGGGGGTCAAGAGACCCAGTACTTC
length: 13; size: few; D: .; J: TRBJ1-4; V: TRBV15; CDR3: CATRAATNEKLFF; DNA: TGTGCCACCAGGGCCGCAACTAATGAAAAACTGTTTTTT
length: 14; size: .; D: TRBD1; J: TRBJ2-2; V: TRBV9; CDR3: CASSVGTDAGELFF; DNA: TGTGCCAGCAGCGTCGGGACAGACGCCGGGGAGCTGTTTTTT
length: 14; size: .; D: TRBD2; J: TRBJ2-5; V: TRBV7-9; CDR3: CASSLRSGGQTQYF; DNA: TGTGCCAGCAGCTTACGCTCGGGAGGGCAGACCCAGTACTTC
length: 17; size: once; D: .; J: TRBJ2-2; V: TRBV7-6; CDR3: CASSLAFMAGSAGELFF; DNA: TGTGCCAGCAGCTTAGCCTTTATGGCAGGGAGTGCCGGGGAGCTGTTTTTT
length: 14; size: .; D: .; J: TRBJ1-2; V: TRBV29-1; CDR3: CSVDRGRGGYGYTF; DNA: TGCAGCGTTGACAGGGGTAGGGGCGGCTATGGCTACACCTTC
length: 18; size: .; D: .; J: TRBJ1-2; V: TRBV6-5; CDR3: CASSGPGTHSPLNYGYAF; DNA: TGTGCCAGCAGCGGGCCCGGGACCCATAGCCCCCTTAACTATGGCTACGCCTTC
length: 15; size: .; D: TRBD1; J: TRBJ1-1; V: TRBV2; CDR3: CASSRDREKNTEAFF; DNA: TGTGCCAGCAGCAGGGACAGGGAGAAGAACACTGAAGCTTTCTTT
length: 15; size: few; D: TRBD1; J: TRBJ1-3; V: TRBV10-3; CDR3: CAISDQQGGGNTIYF; DNA: TGTGCCATCAGTGACCAACAGGGGGGCGGAAACACCATATATTTT
length: 14; size: .; D: .; J: TRBJ1-5; V: TRBV12-5; CDR3: CASRLRDSNQPQHF; DNA: TGTGCCAGCAGGCTTCGGGACAGCAATCAGCCCCAGCATTTT
length: 15; size: many; D: .; J: TRBJ2-1; V: TRBV27; CDR3: CASSYPGLPVNEQFF; DNA: TGTGCCAGCAGTTATCCGGGACTCCCAGTAAATGAGCAGTTCTTC
length: 13; size: few; D: .; J: TRBJ2-1; V: TRBV9; CDR3: CASSVELGNEQFF; DNA: TGTGCCAGCAGCGTAGAACTAGGAAATGAGCAGTTCTTC
length: 16; size: many; D: .; J: TRBJ1-1; V: TRBV5-1; CDR3: CASSLSRGIMNTEAFF; DNA: TGCGCCAGCAGCTTGTCGAGAGGCATCATGAACACTGAAGCTTTCTTT
length: 15; size: many; D: .; J: TRBJ1-1; V: TRBV6-5; CDR3: CASSYSTRKGGEAFF; DNA: TGTGCCAGCAGTTACTCGACTCGAAAGGGCGGTGAAGCTTTCTTT
length: 15; size: .; D: .; J: TRBJ2-3; V: TRBV20-1; CDR3: CSARGPGVRTDTQYF; DNA: TGCAGTGCTAGGGGCCCCGGGGTCCGCACAGATACGCAGTATTTT
length: 15; size: .; D: TRBD2; J: TRBJ2-7; V: TRBV9; CDR3: CASGGDGAPYYEQYF; DNA: TGTGCCAGCGGGGGGGATGGAGCGCCGTACTACGAGCAGTACTTC
length: 15; size: .; D: .; J: TRBJ1-5; V: TRBV15; CDR3: CATSRSRDGNQPQRF; DNA: TGTGCCACCAGCAGAAGTCGGGACGGCAATCAGCCCCAGCGTTTT